Following are 25 T cell receptor beta chains from one sample sequenced in a study of control samples from healthy donors and cancer patients. The protocol was immunoSEQ multiplex PCR, while the TCRdb copy is restricted to in-frame clones and leaves out a portion. The table has about 220,000 clones, roughly 94% seen once; the top ten hold around 1.5%. Sequenced: blood. Source of these receptors: a man over 45 in good health.

Only one count was recorded for this clone. This chain connects TRBV27 to TRBJ2-7, with no clear D. CDR3 length: 13 amino acids. V was shortened by 6 bases and J by 4 bases, with 13 bases between the two germline ends. Per the germline V gene, CDR1 is MNHEY and CDR2 is SMNVEV (reference sequence). CDR3 in amino acids: CASSPRPGYEQYV. CDR3 sequence (DNA): TGTGCCAGCAGCCCTCGGCCGGGTTACGAGCAGTACGTC.

This chain links TRBV20-1 with TRBJ2-3; TRBD2 agrees at 13 bases. This CDR3 is built from 16 residues. Trimming took 3 bases from V and 6 from J; bases not matched to a gene: 9. Germline values: CDR1 DFQATT, CDR2 SNEGSKA (reference sequence). The CDR3 sequence is CSASGEPGLAGDTQYF. Here the CDR3 DNA reads TGCAGTGCTAGTGGGGAACCGGGACTAGCGGGGGATACGCAGTATTTT.

The V gene is TRBV30, the J gene TRBJ1-5; 7 nucleotides align to TRBD1. Germline-derived CDR1 and CDR2 are GTSNPN and SVGIG (reference sequence). V trimming: 1 base; J trimming: 2 bases; junction bases outside the gene matches: 2. The CDR3 totals 14 residues. The CDR3 spells CAWSDGTGNQPQHF. CDR3 DNA sequence: TGTGCCTGGAGTGACGGGACAGGCAATCAGCCCCAGCATTTT.

The chain joins TRBV15 to TRBJ1-2; D perhaps matches TRBD1 (5 bases). The germline CDR1 and CDR2 sequences are LNHNV and YYDKDF (reference sequence). The CDR3 is 15 amino acids. The V and J ends lost 3 bases and 6 bases respectively, with 17 bases between them. CDR3 in amino acids: CATSRPGTAGHGYTF. CDR3 in DNA: TGTGCCACCAGCAGGCCCGGGACGGCCGGCCATGGCTACACCTTC.

V is TRBV29-1 and J is TRBJ2-5; the match to TRBD2 covers 8 bases. The V and J ends lost 7 bases and 5 bases, in that order; junction bases with no gene match: 6. The germline CDR1 and CDR2 sequences are SQVTM and ANQGSEA. The CDR3 is 12 amino acids. This chain's CDR3 is CSARTSSETQYF. CDR3 DNA: TGCAGCGCTAGGACTAGCTCGGAGACCCAGTACTTC.

V gene TRBV6-1 combines with J gene TRBJ1-2; D not resolved. Trimming shortened V by 2 bases and J by 4 bases, and 8 bases separated the two germline ends. The CDR3 covers 13 residues. Germline V gene sequence: CDR1 MNHNS, CDR2 SASEGT. The CDR3 loop reads CASSELYIYGYTF. CDR3 nucleotides: TGTGCCAGCAGTGAACTTTATATCTATGGCTACACCTTC.

This sequence joins TRBV25-1 and TRBJ1-5; TRBD1 aligns across 10 bases. V trimming: 3 bases; J trimming: 2 bases; junction bases outside the gene matches: 4. The CDR3 runs 16 residues. From germline, CDR1 is MGHDK and CDR2 SYGVNS. In DNA, the CDR3 is TGTGCCAGCAGTGATATCGGGACAGGGGGCAATCAGCCCCAGCATTTT. It specifies CASSDIGTGGNQPQHF.

V is TRBV6-5 and J is TRBJ1-2; D is undetermined. CDR3 size: 15 residues. Deletions cut 0 bases from V and 0 bases from J, with 8 bases between. Germline lookup yields CDR1 MNHEY and CDR2 SVGAGI. The CDR3: CASSYSRGSNYGYTF. The CDR3 DNA reads as TGTGCCAGCAGTTACTCGAGAGGGTCTAACTATGGCTACACCTTC.

In this sample, this clone turned up once. V gene TRBV29-1 combines with J gene TRBJ2-3, with D perhaps matching TRBD1 (5 bases). Looked up from germline, CDR1 is SQVTM and CDR2 is ANQGSEA. CDR3 length: 14 amino acids. Trimming took 3 bases from V and 2 from J, leaving 12 bases between them. The CDR3 DNA is TGCAGCGTTGACTACAGGACCGCCACAGATACGCAGTATTTT. Encoded protein: CSVDYRTATDTQYF.

The J gene is TRBJ2-7, the V gene TRBV5-1, with D possibly matching TRBD1 (5 bases). Trimming cost V 1 base and J 3 bases, with 11 bases left between them. CDR3 size: 14 residues. Germline V gene lookup returns CDR1 SGHRS and CDR2 YFSETQ. The CDR3 coding sequence is TGCGCCAGCAGCTTGTGGGCAGGGCTCTACGAGCAGTACTTC. It yields the protein CASSLWAGLYEQYF.

The rearrangement joins TRBV19 to TRBJ2-2; TRBD1 agrees at 8 bases. V gave up 7 bases and J gave up 1 base; unmatched junction bases: 5. Germline values: CDR1 LNHDA, CDR2 SQIVND (reference sequence). The CDR3 sequence is 15 residues long. The CDR3 coding sequence is TGTGCCAGTAAATTACAGGGGGGGAACACCGGGGAGCTGTTTTTT. This codes for CASKLQGGNTGELFF.

This chain joins TRBV5-6 and TRBJ1-6; 9 bases agree with TRBD1. This CDR3 is 16 amino acids long. Trimming removed 1 base from V and 13 bases from J; junction bases left unmatched: 12. Germline CDR1 is SGHDT and CDR2 is YYEEEE. CDR3 residues: CASSLTPGQGKSPLHF. The CDR3 bases are TGTGCCAGCAGCTTGACACCGGGACAGGGAAAGTCGCCCCTCCACTTT.

This sequence joins TRBV12-3 or TRBV12-4 and TRBJ1-5; D ambiguous. V lost 1 base and J lost 6, with 1 base in between. This CDR3 spans 11 amino acids. The CDR3 is CASSLGQPQHF. CDR3 sequence (DNA): TGTGCCAGCAGTTTAGGTCAGCCCCAGCATTTT.

The genes are TRBV5-5 and TRBJ2-3; D could derive from TRBD1 or TRBD2 (5 bases each). Per germline, CDR1 SGHKS and CDR2 YYEKEE (reference sequence). Trimming left V 4 bases short and J 4 bases short, with 16 bases between. The CDR3 is 15 residues long. The CDR3 reads CASSLGTSGPDTQYF. In DNA form, the CDR3 reads TGTGCCAGCAGCCTCGGGACCTCGGGCCCAGATACGCAGTATTTT.

The chain uses TRBV6-6 and TRBJ1-1; 7 nucleotides agree with TRBD1. From germline, CDR1 is MNHNY and CDR2 SVGAGI (reference sequence). There are 12 residues in the CDR3. CDR3 sequence reads: CASRGGNTEAFF. The CDR3 DNA reads as TGTGCGTCCAGGGGGGGGAACACTGAAGCTTTCTTT.

The V and J genes are TRBV5-1 and TRBJ1-1; TRBD1 aligns across 8 bases. Germline CDR1 reads SGHRS; CDR2 reads YFSETQ. The V and J ends lost 5 bases and 0 bases, in that order; junction bases with no gene match: 3. The CDR3 contains 14 residues. The CDR3 DNA is TGCGCCAGCAGTCCAGGGGGCATGAACACTGAAGCTTTCTTT. It yields the protein CASSPGGMNTEAFF.

CDR3 DNA: TGCGCCAGCAGGGGGGACGGCGCCTACGAGCAGTACTTC. As protein: CASRGDGAYEQYF. V usage is TRBV5-1 and J usage is TRBJ2-7; either TRBD1 or TRBD2 may supply D (5 bases each). Trimming took off 5 bases at V and 2 bases at J, with 11 bases between the two ends. Germline V gives CDR1 SGHRS, CDR2 YFSETQ. The CDR3 extends over 13 amino acids.

The rearrangement links TRBV5-8 to TRBJ1-2; perhaps TRBD1 as D (5 bases). CDR3 length: 16 residues. The germline CDR1 and CDR2 sequences are SGHTS and YDEGEE. V was pared by 4 bases and J by 4 bases, with 20 bases between. The CDR3 DNA reads as TGTGCCAGCAGCCCGAGACAGCAAACTGCTTTCTATGGCTACACCTTC. This sequence encodes CASSPRQQTAFYGYTF.

This sequence joins TRBV27 and TRBJ1-2; D remains ambiguous. Looked up from germline, CDR1 is MNHEY and CDR2 is SMNVEV (reference sequence). CDR3 size: 13 residues. V lost 4 bases and J lost 5, with 11 bases in between. As DNA, the CDR3 is TGTGCCAGCAGTTCACGGGTGGGGTATGGCTACACCTTC. It codes for CASSSRVGYGYTF.

The rearrangement links TRBV5-5 to TRBJ2-7, with TRBD1 matching 7 bases. The CDR3 is 13 residues long. Germline V gives CDR1 SGHKS, CDR2 YYEKEE (reference sequence). The V and J ends lost 3 bases and 6 bases, in that order; junction bases with no gene match: 6. The DNA for the CDR3 is TGTGCCAGCAGCTGGGGACAGTCCGGCGAGCAGTACGTC. Amino acid sequence: CASSWGQSGEQYV.

The rearrangement uses TRBV24-1 and TRBJ2-7; no clear D gene. V was cut by 9 bases and J by 4 bases, with 9 bases left in between. This CDR3 has 11 residues. Germline V gene lookup returns CDR1 KGHDR and CDR2 SFDVKD. Written as DNA, the CDR3 is TGTGCCACCTCACTCGGTTACGAGCAGTACTTC. It is translated as CATSLGYEQYF.

This chain links TRBV19 with TRBJ1-5, with TRBD1 as a possible D gene (6 bases). There are 14 residues in the CDR3. CDR1 and CDR2 from the germline V gene are LNHDA and SQIVND (reference sequence). V lost 6 bases and J lost 2, with 11 bases in between. The CDR3, as DNA: TGTGCCAGTAGGGACTACAGGGGCAATCAGCCCCAGCATTTT. This gives the protein CASRDYRGNQPQHF.

The chain is built from TRBV6-5 and TRBJ1-1; 9 positions match TRBD1. Germline trimming cut 3 bases from V and 4 bases from J; bases unmatched to any gene: 3. From germline, CDR1 is MNHEY and CDR2 SVGAGI. The CDR3 runs to 14 residues. The CDR3 spells CASSYEGQGTEAFF. The CDR3 nucleotides read TGTGCCAGCAGTTATGAGGGACAGGGCACTGAAGCTTTCTTT.

This clone was seen just once. The chain's CDR3 is CASSQEGGGTYNEQFF. Here the CDR3 DNA reads TGTGCCAGCAGCCAAGAAGGCGGGGGGACATACAATGAGCAGTTCTTC. The chain couples TRBV3-1 (or the pseudogene TRBV3-2) to TRBJ2-1, with 8 nucleotides matching TRBD2. V dropped 0 bases and J dropped 4; count of bases not matched to a gene: 5. Germline V gene lookup returns CDR1 LGHDT and CDR2 YNNKEL (reference sequence). The CDR3 runs to 16 residues.

This clone was seen only once. The V call is TRBV28, the J call TRBJ1-2; D is unclear. The CDR3 extends over 10 amino acids. CDR1 MDHEN and CDR2 SYDVKM come from the germline V gene. V shed 7 bases and J shed 4 bases, with 4 bases lying between them. The CDR3 spells CASMGYGYTF. The DNA for the CDR3 is TGTGCCAGCATGGGCTATGGCTACACCTTC.